Listed here are 27 T cell receptor beta chains from one sample, sequenced in a study of blood T cells in healthy people across ages. Sample-barcoded 5' priming and a J-beta primer mix drove a second PCR of about 6 to 12 cycles. In TCRdb, the 5' RACE reads were re-called with MiXCR into one record per CDR3 protein. The table shows around 1,700,000 distinct CDR3 sequences, with 28% occurring only once. Sequenced input: blood. The receptors shown here come from a woman aged 25 to 39 in good health.

This clonotype was counted only a few times. This chain links TRBV4-2 with TRBJ2-7, with TRBD2 as a possible D gene (7 bases). In germline, CDR1 is LGHNA, CDR2 YNFKEQ. The V and J ends lost 0 bases and 3 bases respectively, with 12 bases between them. CDR3 length equals 15 residues. The CDR3 is CASSQEVGGLYEQYF. CDR3 nucleotides: TGTGCCAGCAGCCAAGAGGTCGGGGGGCTCTACGAGCAGTACTTC.

This clonotype appeared a few times. The chain couples TRBV3-1 to TRBJ1-2; D gene unclear. Germline values: CDR1 LGHDT, CDR2 YNNKEL (reference sequence). The CDR3 runs to 15 residues. Deletions cut 4 bases from V and 3 bases from J, with 15 bases between. The CDR3 here is CASSPNTGPYYGYTF. The CDR3 nucleotides are TGTGCCAGCAGCCCCAACACCGGGCCTTACTATGGCTACACCTTC.

The chain recombines TRBV30 with TRBJ1-1, with 9 positions matching TRBD1. J gave up 5 bases and V 5 bases, and 3 bases lay outside the gene matches. CDR3 length equals 12 residues. Germline lookup yields CDR1 GTSNPN and CDR2 SVGIG (reference sequence). Here the CDR3 DNA reads TGTGCCTGGGGGACAGGGAGAACTGAAGCTTTCTTT. This translates into CAWGTGRTEAFF.

Remarks on this clonotype: This may be a read error, as it is one base from a much larger clone. V gene TRBV20-1 combines with J gene TRBJ2-7; D perhaps matches TRBD2 (5 bases). Germline V CDR1 and CDR2: DFQATT, SNEGSKA (reference sequence). The V end lost 1 base, the J end lost 2 bases, and 9 bases lay between the germline ends. There are 13 residues in the CDR3. The CDR3 loop is CSARAPGTYEQYF. Written as DNA, the CDR3 is TGCAGTGCTAGAGCCCCCGGGACCTACGAGCAGTACTTC.

V usage is TRBV20-1 and J usage is TRBJ2-1; 9 bases match TRBD1. The CDR3 totals 15 residues. Germline-derived CDR1 and CDR2 are DFQATT and SNEGSKA (reference sequence). J was trimmed by 13 bases and V by 5 bases; bases with no gene match: 18. The CDR3 sequence: CSAPGEQGAQKTQFF. DNA for the CDR3: TGCAGTGCTCCGGGGGAACAGGGGGCGCAAAAGACCCAGTTCTTC.

J is TRBJ2-7 and V is TRBV4-1; no firm D call. Germline V lookup: CDR1 MGHRA, CDR2 YSYEKL. The CDR3 extends over 15 amino acids. The germline V and J ends were trimmed by 1 base and 2 bases, with 12 bases remaining between them. DNA of the CDR3: TGCGCCAGCAGCCAAGGGGCTGCGTACCCCTACGAGCAGTACTTC. This gives the protein CASSQGAAYPYEQYF.

This sequence joins TRBV7-2 and TRBJ1-3, with 7 nucleotides matching TRBD1. The CDR3 has 16 residues. The germline V gene encodes CDR1 SGHTA and CDR2 FQGNSA. V lost 3 bases to trimming and J lost 2 bases; unmatched junction nucleotides: 7. This CDR3 is CASSFTGVQTGNTIYF. The CDR3 nucleotides are TGTGCCAGCAGCTTTACAGGGGTACAGACTGGAAACACCATATATTTT.

Turning to this clonotype: This may be a read error, as it is one base from a much larger clone. The chain joins TRBV6-5 to TRBJ2-7, with 8 bases lining up with TRBD2. This CDR3 region has 13 residues. Looked up from germline, CDR1 is MNHEY and CDR2 is SVGAGI. CDR3 in amino acids: CASGSGSPYGQYF. CDR3 nucleotides: TGTGCCAGCGGAAGCGGGAGCCCCTACGGGCAGTACTTC.

CDR3 amino acids: CSARGVKRGSTDTQYF. Written as DNA, the CDR3 is TGCAGTGCTAGGGGGGTGAAGCGGGGGAGCACAGATACGCAGTATTTT. The rearrangement links TRBV20-1 to TRBJ2-3, with TRBD2 identical over 8 bases. V dropped 3 bases and J dropped 0; count of bases not matched to a gene: 8. The CDR3 sequence is 16 residues long. Germline V gives CDR1 DFQATT, CDR2 SNEGSKA (reference sequence).

Comment on this clonotype: A much bigger clone sits one base away, suggesting this may be a read error. This rearrangement joins TRBV4-3 to TRBJ1-2; unclear D gene. The CDR3 is 14 amino acids. CDR1 is LGHNA, CDR2 YSLEER, per germline. Trimming pared 0 bases from V and 8 bases from J, leaving 13 bases between. The CDR3 region has the DNA TGCGCCAGCAGCCAAGATTCGAGATCCCACGGCTACACCTTC. Protein sequence: CASSQDSRSHGYTF.

A remark on this clonotype: Germline is not matched at one junction end, which may reflect a read error. The chain recombines TRBV19 with TRBJ1-2; D call uncertain. From germline, CDR1 is LNHDA and CDR2 SQIVND (reference sequence). The CDR3 runs 13 residues. The CDR3 nucleotides are TGTGCCAGTATGGGAGGGAACGACTATGACTACACCTTC. Translating gives CASMGGNDYDYTF.

This clonotype appeared a few times. V gene TRBV4-1 combines with J gene TRBJ1-5, with D unclear. This CDR3 has 14 amino acids. Germline V CDR1 and CDR2: MGHRA, YSYEKL. V lost 2 bases and J 6 bases, leaving 11 bases between the germline ends. The CDR3 DNA reads TGCGCCAGCAGCCAACATCAACTCGGTCAGCCCCAGCATTTT. Amino acid sequence: CASSQHQLGQPQHF.

The chain uses TRBV7-2 and TRBJ2-5, with D perhaps TRBD1 or TRBD2 (6 bases each). Trimming shortened V by 5 bases and J by 1 base, and 14 bases separated the two germline ends. There are 15 residues in the CDR3. The germline V gene has CDR1 SGHTA and CDR2 FQGNSA. CDR3: CASSPPGGGQETQYF. DNA for the CDR3: TGTGCCAGCAGCCCCCCCGGGGGCGGCCAAGAGACCCAGTACTTC.

The rearrangement uses TRBV10-3 and TRBJ2-1; 11 bases map to TRBD1. The CDR3 totals 14 residues. Germline CDR1 and CDR2: ENHRY and SYGVKD. V shed 5 bases, J shed 5 bases, and the junction held 2 bases outside the gene matches. Written as DNA, the CDR3 is TGTGCCATCAGTAAGGGACAGGGGGACAATGAGCAGTTCTTC. Translated, it gives CAISKGQGDNEQFF.

The chain combines TRBV7-9 with TRBJ2-1; a weak D match, TRBD1 (5 bases). There are 14 residues in the CDR3. Germline CDR1 and CDR2: SEHNR and FQNEAQ (reference sequence). The ends were cut back, 5 bases at V and 6 bases at J, with 14 bases in the middle. CDR3 region: CASSPSGIANEQFF. The CDR3 region has the DNA TGTGCCAGCAGCCCCTCAGGGATAGCCAATGAGCAGTTCTTC.

CDR3 amino acids: CASSQGQGGSNSPLHF. CDR3 nucleotides: TGTGCCAGCAGCCAGGGACAGGGGGGGTCTAATTCACCCCTCCACTTT. The chain links TRBV6-6 to TRBJ1-6, with TRBD1 identical over 11 bases. Germline CDR1 MNHNY, CDR2 SVGAGI (reference sequence). The V gene end was trimmed by 6 bases and the J gene end by 6 bases; junction bases not matched to a gene: 7. This CDR3 has 16 residues.

This clonotype was observed many times. CDR3 residues: CASSLRGGPSEQFF. The DNA for the CDR3 is TGTGCCAGCAGTCTTCGGGGGGGGCCGAGTGAGCAGTTCTTC. The chain uses TRBV12-3 or TRBV12-4 and TRBJ2-1, with 8 bases matching TRBD2. The J segment lost 9 bases and the V segment lost 5 bases, leaving 9 bases of the junction unmatched. The CDR3 spans 14 residues.

This clonotype was recorded at least ten times. The V gene is TRBV10-3, the J gene TRBJ2-1; D is unclear. The CDR3 loop spans 11 amino acids. Deletions cut 6 bases from V and 5 bases from J, with 5 bases between. In germline, CDR1 is ENHRY, CDR2 SYGVKD. The CDR3 protein is CAIRADNEQFF. In nucleotides, the CDR3 is TGTGCCATCAGGGCAGACAATGAGCAGTTCTTC.

This clonotype was counted once. The V gene is TRBV19, the J gene TRBJ1-2; no reliable D call. CDR3 length: 13 residues. CDR1 and CDR2 from the germline V gene are LNHDA and SQIVND (reference sequence). Trimming cost V 7 bases and J 3 bases, with 12 bases left between them. The CDR3 DNA is TGTGCCAGTATGGGAGGGAACGACTATGGCTACACCTTC. Protein sequence: CASMGGNDYGYTF.

This clonotype was counted once. The chain employs TRBV18 and TRBJ1-5; 7 positions match TRBD1. The CDR3 is 14 amino acids. Germline V gives CDR1 KGHSH, CDR2 LQKENI. With 2 bases clipped from V and 5 bases from J, the junction kept 3 bases outside the gene matches. CDR3 nucleotide sequence: TGTGCCAGCTCACCAACAGGGGACGATCAGCCCCAGCATTTT. Protein sequence: CASSPTGDDQPQHF.

The chain is built from TRBV2 and TRBJ2-1; 11 nucleotides agree with TRBD2. This CDR3 has 14 amino acids. The germline CDR1 and CDR2 sequences are SNHLY and FYNNEI. The ends lost 7 bases at V and 9 bases at J; junction bases unmatched: 8. CDR3 DNA sequence: TGTGCCAGCACCCTACTAGCGGGAGACGGTGAGCAGTTCTTC. Translated: CASTLLAGDGEQFF.

The V call is TRBV29-1, the J call TRBJ1-6; possibly TRBD1 for D (5 bases). Germline V gene lookup returns CDR1 SQVTM and CDR2 ANQGSEA. Trimming took off 5 bases at V and 1 base at J, with 6 bases between the two ends. The CDR3 has 13 amino acids. The CDR3 region has the DNA TGCAGCGTTCAGGGTTCCTATAATTCACCCCTCCACTTT. It is translated as CSVQGSYNSPLHF.

A few counts support this clonotype. The chain combines TRBV6-1 with TRBJ1-4; TRBD1 might be the D (6 bases). Germline V lookup: CDR1 MNHNS, CDR2 SASEGT. There are 12 residues in the CDR3. V gave up 2 bases and J gave up 15 bases, with 13 bases separating them. For the CDR3, the DNA is TGTGCCAGCAGTGAACCGAGGACAGAATTGTTTTTT. This gives the protein CASSEPRTELFF.

This clonotype was counted between two and nine times. The chain has TRBV5-1 and TRBJ2-3, with D perhaps assigned TRBD1 or TRBD2 (5 bases each). The CDR3 totals 16 residues. Looked up from germline, CDR1 is SGHRS and CDR2 is YFSETQ. The V gene lost 4 bases and the J gene lost 7 bases, with 22 bases spanning the gap. For the CDR3, the DNA is TGCGCCAGCAGCCGCGCCTGGGACCCCACGGCCTATACGCAGTATTTT. Residues: CASSRAWDPTAYTQYF.

The chain carries TRBV5-1 and TRBJ2-1, with D tentatively TRBD2 (5 bases). Germline V lookup: CDR1 SGHRS, CDR2 YFSETQ. The ends were cut back, 7 bases at V and 9 bases at J, with 17 bases in the middle. This CDR3 is built from 13 residues. CDR3 DNA: TGCGCCAGCGACCCCCGGGGTGACGGTGAGCAGTTCTTC. Residues: CASDPRGDGEQFF.

This clonotype has only a few counts. The gene calls are TRBV7-2 and TRBJ2-7; 11 bases fit TRBD2. This CDR3 has 16 amino acids. CDR1 SGHTA and CDR2 FQGNSA come from the germline V gene. Losses at the gene ends were 1 base for V and 3 bases for J; bases not matched to a gene: 5. The chain's CDR3 is CASSLVSTSGNYEQYF. Here the CDR3 DNA reads TGTGCCAGCAGCTTAGTCTCGACTAGCGGGAACTACGAGCAGTACTTC.

This clonotype showed up just a few times. The chain joins TRBV3-1 to TRBJ2-7; a possible D gene is TRBD1 (6 bases). Per germline, CDR1 LGHDT and CDR2 YNNKEL (reference sequence). The V end lost 0 bases, the J end lost 7 bases, and 10 bases lay between the germline ends. This CDR3 is built from 13 residues. CDR3 residues: CASSQDRDNEQYF. CDR3 DNA sequence: TGTGCCAGCAGCCAAGATAGGGACAATGAGCAGTACTTC.